This T cell receptor (beta chain) appears in the sequencing data of a study of T cell responses to AZD1222 COVID-19 vaccine. Broader study findings: Donors in the cohort were predominantly white British and more often female, and clonal diversity was possibly underestimated. AZD1222 recipients seropositive at baseline numbered only 5 to 7. With two AZD1222 doses given, Spike-specific TCR breadth and depth both rose. Nearly half of the spike-specific TCRs reportedly recognize variant regions that carry no mutations.

As concerns this clone: Antigen: not known.

The method was immunoSEQ multiplex PCR; TCRdb's version includes in-frame clones alone and lacks a portion of them. The data hold about 150,000 clones, with 87% observed a single time. This receptor was identified in an adult who received the AZD1222 COVID-19 vaccine. The sample in question was peripheral blood, obtained 28 days after the second AZD1222 dose.

The CDR3, as DNA: TGTGCCAGTAGTATCCGAGTGGGCTCCTACAATGAGCAGTTCTTC. Protein product: CASSIRVGSYNEQFF. The chain couples TRBV19 to TRBJ2-1; no firm D call. The CDR3 length is 15 residues. The V end lost 3 bases, the J end lost 0 bases, and 9 bases lay between the germline ends. CDR1 and CDR2 from the germline V gene are LNHDA and SQIVND (reference sequence).